This T cell receptor (beta chain) was identified in a study of identifying expanded T cells in peripheral blood. The CDR3 extends over 12 amino acids. Germline CDR1 and CDR2: WSHSY and SAAADI. V was cut by 7 bases and J by 9 bases, with 16 bases left in between. The assay was immunoSEQ multiplex PCR, and TCRdb's table has in-frame clones only and misses some. The table shows some 70,000 clones, with about nine tenths occurring only once. This sequence originates from a person aged 18 to 70 in good health. The V gene is TRBV10-2, the J gene TRBJ2-7, with TRBD2 as a possible D gene (6 bases). The sequenced material came from blood. The CDR3 DNA reads as TGCGCCAGCAAGGACCCTCCGGGGGTGCAGTACTTC. Translated, it gives CASKDPPGVQYF.